These 31 T cell receptor beta chains share one sample of origin, sequenced in a study of T-cell memory formation after mild COVID-19. TCRdb re-called the 5' RACE reads through MiXCR, storing one row per CDR3 protein. The profile covers hundreds of thousands of distinct CDR3 sequences, with roughly a quarter appearing a single time and about 10% taken by the ten largest. Sequencing was done on a sample of PBMCs or a T cell subset sorted from them (not recorded which). The receptors stem from an adult woman who had mild COVID-19 (a few samples of this study predate the infection). Cell type and time point are not known.

This chain joins TRBV10-3 and TRBJ2-1; TRBD2 matches 9 bases. V lost 3 bases to trimming and J lost 5 bases; unmatched junction nucleotides: 5. The V gene's germline CDR1 is ENHRY and CDR2 SYGVKD. The length of the CDR3 is 15 residues. CDR3 in amino acids: CAISESAGGHNEQFF. DNA for the CDR3: TGTGCCATCAGTGAATCAGCGGGGGGACACAATGAGCAGTTCTTC.

This clonotype has more than one count but fewer than ten. The rearrangement joins TRBV29-1 to TRBJ2-5; TRBD2 agrees at 9 bases. This CDR3 has 16 amino acids. CDR1 and CDR2 from the germline V gene are SQVTM and ANQGSEA. V lost 3 bases, J lost 0 bases, and 8 bases stayed unmatched. The CDR3 here is CSVELAGKRYQETQYF. CDR3 bases: TGCAGCGTTGAGCTAGCGGGGAAACGGTACCAAGAGACCCAGTACTTC.

This chain connects TRBV3-1 to TRBJ2-1; 9 positions agree with TRBD2. From germline, CDR1 is LGHDT and CDR2 YNNKEL (reference sequence). J was trimmed by 7 bases and V by 1 base; bases with no gene match: 8. The CDR3 covers 16 residues. CDR3 region: CASSQVASGEWNEQFF. CDR3 coding DNA: TGTGCCAGCAGCCAAGTGGCTAGCGGGGAGTGGAATGAGCAGTTCTTC.

This clonotype was counted only a few times. V and J are TRBV4-1 and TRBJ2-3, with unresolved D. The germline V and J ends were trimmed by 4 bases and 0 bases, with 11 bases remaining between them. The germline V gene encodes CDR1 MGHRA and CDR2 YSYEKL. The CDR3 is made up of 15 amino acids. The CDR3 is CASSPPGRSTDTQYF. As DNA, the CDR3 is TGCGCCAGCAGCCCCCCGGGCAGGAGCACAGATACGCAGTATTTT.

The table lists this clonotype with a few counts. The chain employs TRBV6-1 and TRBJ1-5; 7 bases match TRBD1. V was pared by 2 bases and J by 9 bases, with 1 base of the junction left unmatched. CDR1 and CDR2 (germline): MNHNS, SASEGT. The CDR3 is 12 residues long. The CDR3 nucleotides are TGTGCCAGCAGTGAACCAGGGGGGCCCCAGCATTTT. It yields the protein CASSEPGGPQHF.

This rearrangement joins TRBV30 to TRBJ2-2; 12 positions match TRBD2. CDR1 and CDR2 (germline): GTSNPN, SVGIG (reference sequence). V shed 3 bases, J shed 7 bases, and the junction held 12 bases outside the gene matches. The CDR3 totals 17 residues. Here the CDR3 reads CAWSQARLAGAGGELFF. In nucleotides, the CDR3 is TGTGCCTGGAGCCAAGCCCGACTAGCGGGGGCGGGCGGGGAGCTGTTTTTT.

This chain joins TRBV6-2 or TRBV6-3 and TRBJ2-5; D call uncertain. Trimming shortened V by 0 bases and J by 5 bases, and 13 bases separated the two germline ends. Germline assignment: CDR1 MNHEY and CDR2 SVGEGT. The CDR3 totals 15 residues. CDR3 nucleotide sequence: TGTGCCAGCAGTTACTCCGGCACATTAGACGAGACCCAGTACTTC. Translating it yields CASSYSGTLDETQYF.

The chain is built from TRBV5-1 and TRBJ2-1; 8 nucleotides align to TRBD2. The CDR3 is made up of 15 amino acids. Germline V gives CDR1 SGHRS, CDR2 YFSETQ. V shed 4 bases, J shed 6 bases, and the junction held 9 bases outside the gene matches. CDR3 amino acids: CASSLSSAGGNEQFF. CDR3 bases: TGCGCCAGCAGCCTGAGCTCGGCGGGGGGCAATGAGCAGTTCTTC.

This chain uses TRBV28 with TRBJ2-5; D perhaps matches TRBD2 (6 bases). CDR3 length: 14 amino acids. V was shortened by 10 bases and J by 2 bases, with 17 bases between the two germline ends. In germline, CDR1 is MDHEN, CDR2 SYDVKM. The CDR3 here is CATLPGLIQETQYF. In nucleotides, the CDR3 is TGTGCCACCCTTCCGGGACTCATACAAGAGACCCAGTACTTC.

This clonotype was counted a few times. The chain employs TRBV7-9 and TRBJ1-2, with TRBD1 identical over 9 bases. Germline CDR1 SEHNR, CDR2 FQNEAQ (reference sequence). V shed 5 bases, J shed 7 bases, and the junction held 11 bases outside the gene matches. The CDR3 has 15 amino acids. The CDR3 region has the DNA TGTGCCAGCAGCCTACCTAACCGGGACAGGGCTGGCTACACCTTC. This encodes CASSLPNRDRAGYTF.

The chain couples TRBV7-9 to TRBJ1-2; TRBD1 is a possible D gene (6 bases). The germline gives CDR1 SEHNR, CDR2 FQNEAQ (reference sequence). The V and J ends lost 5 bases and 7 bases respectively, with 17 bases between them. The length of the CDR3 is 14 residues. The CDR3 DNA reads TGTGCCAGCAGCCCCCCGACAGGAACCTCTGGCTACACCTTC. Amino acids: CASSPPTGTSGYTF.

The rearrangement uses TRBV5-1 and TRBJ2-1, with D unresolved. V dropped 3 bases and J dropped 6 bases, with 10 bases sitting between them. The germline CDR1 and CDR2 sequences are SGHRS and YFSETQ. The CDR3 contains 13 residues. The CDR3 is CASSSGPRNEQFF. CDR3 nucleotide sequence: TGCGCCAGCAGCTCCGGGCCACGCAATGAGCAGTTCTTC.

Here the CDR3 reads CASSEPGQGIGKNIQYF. The CDR3 nucleotides read TGTGCCAGCAGCGAACCGGGACAGGGGATTGGCAAAAACATTCAGTACTTC. This chain uses TRBV11-1 with TRBJ2-4; TRBD1 matches 10 bases. With V trimmed by 5 bases and J by 3 bases, 10 bases remained unmatched. The CDR3 length is 17 residues. Germline V CDR1 and CDR2: SGHAT, FQDESV (reference sequence).

The chain combines TRBV12-3 or TRBV12-4 with TRBJ1-2, with D uncertain. The CDR3 spans 18 residues. V lost 0 bases, J lost 0 bases, and 17 bases lay in between. The CDR3: CASSLANPTRNANYGYTF. CDR3 bases: TGTGCCAGCAGTTTAGCCAATCCCACCCGTAACGCTAACTATGGCTACACCTTC.

CDR3 sequence (DNA): TGTGCCAGCAGCCAAGGCAGCCGCCACCGGCTGAACACTGAAGCTTTCTTT. This sequence encodes CASSQGSRHRLNTEAFF. This rearrangement joins TRBV3-1 to TRBJ1-1; no definite D call. The CDR3 covers 17 residues. V shed 1 base and J shed 0 bases, with 15 bases lying between them. CDR1 is LGHDT, CDR2 YNNKEL, per germline (reference sequence).

The V gene is TRBV5-1, the J gene TRBJ2-2; a possible D gene is TRBD1 (6 bases). Germline V CDR1 and CDR2: SGHRS, YFSETQ. This CDR3 is built from 15 residues. Trimming shortened V by 1 base and J by 5 bases, and 12 bases separated the two germline ends. The CDR3: CASSLTTGLTGELFF. As DNA, the CDR3 is TGCGCCAGCAGCTTGACGACAGGTTTGACCGGGGAGCTGTTTTTT.

The V call is TRBV6-5, the J call TRBJ1-2; no definite D call. V was clipped by 0 bases and J by 5 bases, with 7 bases between them. The length of the CDR3 is 13 residues. CDR1 MNHEY and CDR2 SVGAGI come from the germline V gene. In DNA form, the CDR3 reads TGTGCCAGCAGTTACTCGCGAGGGTATGGCTACACCTTC. Translated: CASSYSRGYGYTF.

This chain links TRBV18 with TRBJ1-6, with D possibly being TRBD1 (6 bases). The germline V gene encodes CDR1 KGHSH and CDR2 LQKENI. Trimming left V 3 bases short and J 5 bases short, with 11 bases between. CDR3 length: 15 residues. Here the CDR3 DNA reads TGTGCCAGCTCACCCGGGGGCGCCGATAATTCACCCCTCCACTTT. Translated, it gives CASSPGGADNSPLHF.

This clonotype showed up many times. The genes are TRBV9 and TRBJ2-3; D is perhaps TRBD2 (6 bases). Germline values: CDR1 SGDLS, CDR2 YYNGEE. Trimming removed 3 bases from V and 4 bases from J, with 9 bases in between. CDR3 size: 13 residues. CDR3 sequence (DNA): TGTGCCAGCAGCGGCGGGGTTTCAGATACGCAGTATTTT. As protein: CASSGGVSDTQYF.

This clonotype occurred a few times. Mismatch with germline at one junction end may stem from a read error. The V gene is TRBV7-7, the J gene TRBJ2-1, with D unclear. CDR1 and CDR2 from the germline V gene are SSHAT and FNYEAQ (reference sequence). This CDR3 comprises 13 residues. The CDR3 coding sequence is TGTGCTAGCAGCCCCCGGCCCTACAATGAGCAGTTCTTC. Amino acids: CASSPRPYNEQFF.

This clonotype was seen a few times. The V and J genes are TRBV12-3 or TRBV12-4 and TRBJ2-1; either TRBD1 or TRBD2 may supply D (6 bases each). Trimming stripped 6 bases from V and 9 bases from J, with 21 bases between. This CDR3 is built from 15 residues. CDR3 amino acids: CASSRKGGRDSEQFF. DNA for the CDR3: TGTGCCAGCAGCCGAAAGGGGGGCCGTGACAGTGAGCAGTTCTTC.

The rearrangement joins TRBV5-6 to TRBJ2-7; 7 bases are shared with TRBD2. The V and J ends lost 4 bases and 4 bases, in that order; junction bases with no gene match: 5. The CDR3 extends over 13 amino acids. The V gene's germline CDR1 is SGHDT and CDR2 YYEEEE. The CDR3 region has the DNA TGTGCCAGCAGCATGGGGGGGAATTACGAGCAGTACTTC. This gives the protein CASSMGGNYEQYF.

A few counts support this clonotype. The chain has TRBV29-1 and TRBJ1-2; D remains unclear. V was cut by 6 bases and J by 3 bases, with 8 bases left in between. The germline gives CDR1 SQVTM, CDR2 ANQGSEA. This CDR3 is 11 amino acids long. In DNA form, the CDR3 reads TGCAGCGTGGGGTCTTACTATGGCTACACCTTC. Translation: CSVGSYYGYTF.

This clonotype was seen a handful of times. The rearrangement joins TRBV15 to TRBJ1-4, with 9 bases that match TRBD1. Germline V gene sequence: CDR1 LNHNV, CDR2 YYDKDF (reference sequence). The length of the CDR3 is 15 residues. J gave up 8 bases and V 5 bases, and 9 bases lay outside the gene matches. The CDR3 protein is CATSHHRTGEEKLFF. The CDR3 nucleotides are TGTGCCACCAGCCACCACAGGACAGGGGAGGAAAAACTGTTTTTT.

This clonotype was seen more than once but under ten times. This chain links TRBV7-3 with TRBJ2-1; TRBD1 or TRBD2 may be the D gene (5 bases each). The CDR3 contains 16 residues. Germline CDR1 is SGHTA and CDR2 is FQGTGA. The V end lost 4 bases, the J end lost 9 bases, and 22 bases lay between the germline ends. The CDR3 sequence is CASSSSGTGYQGEQFF. CDR3 nucleotide sequence: TGTGCCAGCAGCTCGTCCGGGACCGGGTATCAAGGTGAGCAGTTCTTC.

The gene calls are TRBV5-1 and TRBJ2-1; 12 bases fit TRBD2. Per the germline V gene, CDR1 is SGHRS and CDR2 is YFSETQ. V gave up 0 bases and J gave up 8 bases; unmatched junction bases: 12. The CDR3 is made up of 18 amino acids. CDR3 coding DNA: TGCGCCAGCAGCTTGGGGACCCTAGCGGGAGGGCCTTTTGATGAGCAGTTCTTC. Translated: CASSLGTLAGGPFDEQFF.

This chain joins TRBV3-1 and TRBJ2-1; D uncertain. Germline V gene sequence: CDR1 LGHDT, CDR2 YNNKEL (reference sequence). The CDR3 spans 14 residues. V was trimmed by 2 bases and J by 6 bases, leaving 11 bases between them. In DNA, the CDR3 is TGTGCCAGCAGCCAATCCCGTTGGGCCAATGAGCAGTTCTTC. Its protein is CASSQSRWANEQFF.

This clonotype was counted between two and nine times. The chain carries TRBV18 and TRBJ1-5; possible D gene TRBD1, 6 bases. Germline V gene lookup returns CDR1 KGHSH and CDR2 LQKENI. Trimming left V 8 bases short and J 5 bases short, with 16 bases between. CDR3 length: 14 residues. DNA of the CDR3: TGTGCCAGCGATACAGGGTCGTATTATCAGCCCCAGCATTTT. Its translation is CASDTGSYYQPQHF.

This clonotype was detected a few times. The CDR3 reads CASSFTNYGYTF. CDR3 sequence (DNA): TGTGCCAGCAGCTTTACTAACTATGGCTACACCTTC. The rearrangement links TRBV7-2 to TRBJ1-2; D is unresolved. The CDR3 extends over 12 amino acids. The germline CDR1 and CDR2 sequences are SGHTA and FQGNSA. Trimming removed 3 bases at V and 0 bases at J, with 2 bases between. The variable domain in full, with the rest retrieved from reference TRBV7-2 and TRBJ1-2, is GAGVSQSPSNKVTEKGKDVELRCDPISGHTALYWYRQSLGQGLEFLIYFQGNSAPDKSGLPSDRFSAERTGGSVSTLTIQRTQQEDSAVYLCASSFTNYGYTFGSGTRLTVV.

Points on this clonotype: One end of the junction does not line up with germline, which may come from a read error. The gene calls are TRBV12-3 or TRBV12-4 and TRBJ2-1; 9 bases are a match to TRBD2. The CDR3 consists of 14 residues. The CDR3 region is CASSVAGAGGEQFF. Here the CDR3 DNA reads TGTGCCAGCAGTGTAGCGGGAGCGGGTGGTGAGCAGTTCTTC.

This clonotype was observed a few times. CDR3 sequence (DNA): TGCAGCGTTGAAGAAAAGGGGAAGGACACTGAAGCTTTCTTT. Protein product: CSVEEKGKDTEAFF. This chain connects TRBV29-1 to TRBJ1-1; weak D call: TRBD1 (5 bases). The V and J ends lost 0 bases and 3 bases respectively, with 11 bases between them. The CDR3 totals 14 residues. CDR1 is SQVTM and CDR2 is ANQGSEA in the germline V gene.